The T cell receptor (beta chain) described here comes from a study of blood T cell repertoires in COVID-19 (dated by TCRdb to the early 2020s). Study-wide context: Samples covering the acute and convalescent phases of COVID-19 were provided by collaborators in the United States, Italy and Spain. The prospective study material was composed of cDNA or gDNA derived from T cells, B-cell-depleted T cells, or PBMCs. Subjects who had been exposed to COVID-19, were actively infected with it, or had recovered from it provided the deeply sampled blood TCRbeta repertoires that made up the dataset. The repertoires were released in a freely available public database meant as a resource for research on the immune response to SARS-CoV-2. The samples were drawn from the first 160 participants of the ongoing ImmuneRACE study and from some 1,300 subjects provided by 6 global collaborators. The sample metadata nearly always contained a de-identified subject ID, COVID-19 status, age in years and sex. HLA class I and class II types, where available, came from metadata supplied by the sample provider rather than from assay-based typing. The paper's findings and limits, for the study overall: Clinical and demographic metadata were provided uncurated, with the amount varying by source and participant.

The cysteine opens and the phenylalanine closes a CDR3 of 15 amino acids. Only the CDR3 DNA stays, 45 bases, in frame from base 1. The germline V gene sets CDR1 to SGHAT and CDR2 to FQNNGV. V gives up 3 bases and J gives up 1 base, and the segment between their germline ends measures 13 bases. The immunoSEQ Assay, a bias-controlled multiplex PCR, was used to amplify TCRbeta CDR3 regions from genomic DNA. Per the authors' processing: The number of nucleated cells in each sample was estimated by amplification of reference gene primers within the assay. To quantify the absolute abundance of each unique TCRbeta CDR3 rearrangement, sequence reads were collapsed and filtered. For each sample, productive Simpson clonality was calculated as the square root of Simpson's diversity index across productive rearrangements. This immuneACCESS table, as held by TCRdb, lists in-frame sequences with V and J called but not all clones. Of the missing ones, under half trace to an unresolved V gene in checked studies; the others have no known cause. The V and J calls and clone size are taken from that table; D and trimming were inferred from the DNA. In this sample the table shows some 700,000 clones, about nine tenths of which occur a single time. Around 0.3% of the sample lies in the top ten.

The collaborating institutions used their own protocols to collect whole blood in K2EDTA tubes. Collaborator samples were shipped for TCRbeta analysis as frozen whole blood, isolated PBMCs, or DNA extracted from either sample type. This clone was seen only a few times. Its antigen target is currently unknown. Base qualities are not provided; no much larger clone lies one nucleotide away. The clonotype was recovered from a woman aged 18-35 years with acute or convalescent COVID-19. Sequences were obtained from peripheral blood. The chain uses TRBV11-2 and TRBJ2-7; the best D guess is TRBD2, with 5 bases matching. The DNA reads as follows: TGTGCCAGCAGCTTTACAAGCGGTGGATCCTACGAGCAGTACTTC. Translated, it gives CASSFTSGGSYEQYF.